This entry describes one TCR beta chain. Its antigen is not known. V lost 6 bases to trimming and J lost 4 bases, with 17 bases between them. There are 15 residues in the CDR3. Germline-derived CDR1 and CDR2 are SNHLY and FYNNEI. These data belong to a study of graft-versus-host responses after intestinal transplantation. Across the whole study: Each patient got anti-thymocyte globulin induction, then tacrolimus and steroids for approximately 3 years. Overall study results and limits: Across patients carrying graft-donor T cell macrochimerism, allografts held high graft-versus-host to host-versus-graft clonal ratios.

TCRdb's table, derived via immunoSEQ multiplex PCR, lists solely in-frame clones and lacks some. In the table there are roughly 100,000 clones, around 90% of which are singletons. The sequenced sample was unstimulated CD8+ T cells sorted from spleen or lymph node cells, obtained before transplant. The rearrangement links TRBV2 to TRBJ2-3, with D possibly being TRBD2 (6 bases). The receptor was derived from a human donor who was the organ donor for an intestinal transplant. For the CDR3, the DNA is TGTGCCAGCAGCACGGGACTCCGCCCCGCAGATACGCAGTATTTT. Encoded protein: CASSTGLRPADTQYF. Full variable domain (rest looked up from reference TRBV2 and TRBJ2-3): EPEVTQTPSHQVTQMGQEVILRCVPISNHLYFYWYRQILGQKVEFLVSFYNNEISEKSEIFDDQFSVERPDGSNFTLKIRSTKLEDSAMYFCASSTGLRPADTQYFGPGTRLTVL.